Presented here are 10 T cell receptor beta chains from one specimen sequenced in a study of CD8+ T cells in alopecia areata listed by TCRdb under 2018. Library construction relied on the immunoSEQ multiplex PCR assay. For TCR sequencing, RNA was extracted from every sample and reverse transcribed into cDNA to serve as template. Sourced from immuneACCESS, this table was stored by TCRdb with only in-frame sequences that have V and J called. A share of the clones is absent; for the studies checked, an unresolved V gene accounts for under half, and the remainder has no known explanation. For this sample there are some 200,000 clones; just over 55% appear just once. The top ten clones comprise roughly 5% of the sample. The specimen sequenced was CD8+ T cells sorted from blood. These receptors originate from a human donor in good health.

J is TRBJ2-7 and V is TRBV5-1, with D unclear. The CDR3 consists of 13 residues. The germline CDR1 and CDR2 sequences are SGHRS and YFSETQ. V lost 4 bases to trimming and J lost 5 bases, with 13 bases between them. The CDR3 DNA reads as TGCGCCAGCAGCCCGGACCAACCGGACGAGCAGTACTTC. This gives the protein CASSPDQPDEQYF.

This chain uses TRBV30 with TRBJ2-3; TRBD2 agrees at 8 bases. The CDR3 extends over 17 amino acids. From germline, CDR1 is GTSNPN and CDR2 SVGIG (reference sequence). The ends lost 4 bases at V and 2 bases at J; junction bases unmatched: 14. CDR3 in amino acids: CAWNRRGSGETTDTQYF. The CDR3 DNA follows: TGTGCCTGGAACCGCCGGGGTAGCGGGGAGACCACAGATACGCAGTATTTT.

The gene calls are TRBV27 and TRBJ2-2; 9 bases align to TRBD1. In germline, CDR1 is MNHEY, CDR2 SMNVEV (reference sequence). The length of the CDR3 is 17 residues. Trimming at V came to 0 bases and at J to 5 bases, leaving 7 bases not matched to a gene. The CDR3 nucleotides read TGTGCCAGCAGTTTATCCCCCCGGACAGGGGCGACCGGGGAGCTGTTTTTT. Its protein product is CASSLSPRTGATGELFF.

The J gene is TRBJ1-6, the V gene TRBV15; D is perhaps TRBD1 (6 bases). This CDR3 is 16 amino acids long. The germline V gene has CDR1 LNHNV and CDR2 YYDKDF (reference sequence). Trimming removed 4 bases from V and 3 bases from J, with 13 bases in between. This CDR3 reads CATSTDRLSYNSPLHF. CDR3 nucleotide sequence: TGTGCCACCAGCACTGACAGGCTCAGCTATAATTCACCCCTCCACTTT.

This clone has only a few counts. This chain joins TRBV2 and TRBJ1-1; D unclear. The germline V and J ends were trimmed by 1 base and 0 bases, with 12 bases remaining between them. The CDR3 covers 16 residues. Germline V gene data show CDR1 as SNHLY and CDR2 as FYNNEI. The CDR3 DNA follows: TGTGCCAGCAGTGAAGGAGAGTGGGGATTGAACACTGAAGCTTTCTTT. It encodes CASSEGEWGLNTEAFF.

V usage is TRBV2 and J usage is TRBJ1-2, with a weak D call TRBD1 (5 bases). Germline V gives CDR1 SNHLY, CDR2 FYNNEI. V was clipped by 10 bases and J by 5 bases, with 23 bases between them. This CDR3 has 15 amino acids. The CDR3 sequence: CATPALAGREYGYTF. The CDR3 DNA follows: TGTGCCACCCCAGCCCTAGCAGGGCGGGAATATGGCTACACCTTC.

This clone was seen a handful of times. In nucleotides, the CDR3 is TGTGCCTGGAGTACTGGGGGTGGTGAGCAGTTCTTC. Residues: CAWSTGGGEQFF. The chain is built from TRBV30 and TRBJ2-1; D might be TRBD1 or TRBD2, each matching 5 bases. The CDR3 has 12 amino acids. CDR1 is GTSNPN, CDR2 SVGIG, per germline (reference sequence). Trimming took off 2 bases at V and 9 bases at J, with 11 bases between the two ends.

The chain carries TRBV29-1 and TRBJ2-1; D is perhaps TRBD2 (7 bases). This CDR3 region has 14 residues. Trimming left V 8 bases short and J 6 bases short, with 20 bases between. The germline V gene encodes CDR1 SQVTM and CDR2 ANQGSEA. In DNA form, the CDR3 reads TGCAGCTTCGAGGAGGGGGGGCTGGGCAATGAGCAGTTCTTC. It is translated as CSFEEGGLGNEQFF.

This clone appeared a single time. The chain is built from TRBV27 and TRBJ2-1; a weak D match, TRBD1 (6 bases). The CDR3 runs to 12 residues. V lost 5 bases, J lost 6 bases, and 8 bases lay in between. CDR1 is MNHEY and CDR2 is SMNVEV in the germline V gene (reference sequence). The CDR3 sequence is CASSKGGNEQFF. The DNA for the CDR3 is TGTGCCAGCAGTAAAGGGGGCAATGAGCAGTTCTTC.

This clone was detected only a few times. As DNA, the CDR3 is TGCAGCGTACACTCCGGGACAGGGTCCGTTGAGCAGTTCTTC. Translating gives CSVHSGTGSVEQFF. The rearrangement joins TRBV29-1 to TRBJ2-1; 9 bases fit TRBD1. The CDR3 runs to 14 residues. Germline CDR1 is SQVTM and CDR2 is ANQGSEA. With 6 bases clipped from V and 9 bases from J, the junction kept 12 bases outside the gene matches.